These T cell receptor beta chains were read from a single sample in a study of control samples from healthy donors and cancer patients. Some clones are missing from TCRdb's copy, which holds only in-frame ones; the method was immunoSEQ multiplex PCR. The repertoire has tens of thousands of clones, about nine tenths of them found once; the top ten carry approximately 18%. Sequencing was done on a sample of blood. These receptor sequences come from a man aged 50 to 60 in good health. Both conserved end residues are part of each CDR3. D genes are given only for firm matches. Expanded clones get a size class; other rows say once, few or many, or leave the size out.

j_gene,v_gene,abundance,d_gene,CDR3nt,CDR3aa
TRBJ1-2,TRBV6-6,.,.,TGTGCCAGCAGTCCCCAGACTCAGTTTGGCGGAAACTATGGCTACACCTTC,CASSPQTQFGGNYGYTF
TRBJ1-6,TRBV18,.,TRBD1,TGTGCCAGCTCACAAACGGGACAGTATAATTCACCCCTCCACTTT,CASSQTGQYNSPLHF
TRBJ1-2,TRBV6-5,.,TRBD1,TGTGCCAGCAGAGGGGGCCTTGGGGACTATGGCTACACCTTC,CASRGGLGDYGYTF
TRBJ1-5,TRBV6-2/TRBV6-3,.,TRBD1,TGTGCCAGCAGCCCCCCCGGGACAGGGAACCAGCCCCAGCATTTT,CASSPPGTGNQPQHF
TRBJ1-6,TRBV6-5,.,.,TGTGCCACCCTGGGGGGAGGGGAGGCTTCACCCCTCCACTTT,CATLGGGEASPLHF
TRBJ1-2,TRBV2,.,TRBD1,TGTGCCAGCAGAGTGGGACAGGGGTTAGATGGCTACACCTTC,CASRVGQGLDGYTF
TRBJ2-7,TRBV6-4,once,TRBD1,TGTGCCAGCATACAGGCCCCGGGACAGGGAGGGTACGAGCAGTACTTC,CASIQAPGQGGYEQYF
TRBJ2-7,TRBV3-1/TRBV3-2,.,TRBD1,TGTGCCAGCAGCCGGAGGACAGGGTCCGAGCAGTACTTC,CASSRRTGSEQYF
TRBJ1-1,TRBV29-1,.,.,TGCAGCCGTACAACAGGGAATTACACTGAAGCTTTCTTT,CSRTTGNYTEAFF
TRBJ1-2,TRBV7-2,.,.,TGTGCCAGCAGCTCACACGGGGGGGCGGGCTACACCTTC,CASSSHGGAGYTF
TRBJ2-1,TRBV11-2,.,.,TGTGCCAGCAGGCTGTTTACTAGTGGCGGTGAGCAGTTCTTC,CASRLFTSGGEQFF
TRBJ2-2,TRBV2,once,.,TGTGCCAGCAGTGCTTTACAGGGTCCCGGGGAGCTGTTTTTT,CASSALQGPGELFF
TRBJ2-3,TRBV4-1,.,.,TGCGCCAGCAGCCAAGCTAGCACAGATACGCAGTATTTT,CASSQASTDTQYF
TRBJ2-5,TRBV10-3,.,TRBD2,TGTGCCATCAGTCCGGGGGGTGAGACCCAGTACTTC,CAISPGGETQYF
TRBJ1-1,TRBV25-1,.,TRBD1,TGTGCCAGCCGCGGACAGGGGGCCACTGAAGCTTTCTTT,CASRGQGATEAFF
TRBJ1-2,TRBV7-2,.,TRBD1,TGTGCCAGCAGCTTCCGGGGACAGGGGGGGGGCTACACCTTC,CASSFRGQGGGYTF
TRBJ1-1,TRBV5-1,once,.,TGCGCCAGCAGCCGGGACGGAATGAACACTGAAGCTTTCTTT,CASSRDGMNTEAFF
TRBJ1-1,TRBV21-1,.,.,TGTGCCAGCAGCAAAGATGGTCTCTTGCCCTTTAACGAAGCTTTCTTT,CASSKDGLLPFNEAFF
TRBJ2-3,TRBV28,.,TRBD1,TGTGCCAGCAGTTTATTTGACAGGGGGAACACAGATACGCAGTATTTT,CASSLFDRGNTDTQYF
TRBJ2-2,TRBV18,.,.,TGTGCCAGCCTGAGCACGGGTAACACCGGGGAGCTGTTTTTT,CASLSTGNTGELFF
TRBJ2-1,TRBV11-1,.,.,TGTGCCAGCAGCTTAGCAGGGAGAAGGGAGAATGAGCAGTTCTTC,CASSLAGRRENEQFF
TRBJ1-1,TRBV12-3/TRBV12-4,.,.,TGTGCCAGCAGCTTTCTAACCGGTGAAGCTTTCTTT,CASSFLTGEAFF
TRBJ1-1,TRBV2,.,TRBD1,TGTGCCAGCAAAACTAGACAGGGAGGAACGGCTGAAGCTTTCTTT,CASKTRQGGTAEAFF
TRBJ1-4,TRBV15,.,TRBD1,TGTGCCACCAGCAGTTGGACAGGGGCTAATGAAAAACTGTTTTTT,CATSSWTGANEKLFF
TRBJ2-1,TRBV19,few,.,TGTGCCAGTAGCGATTATAAGAAGCAGTTCTTC,CASSDYKKQFF
TRBJ2-1,TRBV5-1,.,.,TGCGCCAGCAAGAGCGGTGGGTCCTACAATGAGCAGTTCTTC,CASKSGGSYNEQFF
TRBJ1-1,TRBV5-1,.,.,TGCGCCAGCAGCCCGGGGGTGGGACCTGAAGCTTTCTTT,CASSPGVGPEAFF
TRBJ1-5,TRBV2,.,TRBD1,TGTGCCAGCCTCAAACAGGGGGCGAGCAATCAGCCCCAGCATTTT,CASLKQGASNQPQHF
TRBJ1-2,TRBV29-1,few,.,TGCAGCGTTGATGTGAACGAATATGGCTACACCTTC,CSVDVNEYGYTF
TRBJ1-2,TRBV5-6,once,TRBD1,TGTGCCAGCAGCTCCCCCTGGAGGAGGACAGGATCGGGCGGCTACACCTTC,CASSSPWRRTGSGGYTF
TRBJ1-2,TRBV7-2,.,.,TGTGCCAGCAGCTTAATAAGCGTAGTCGGACAGGGCTACACCTTC,CASSLISVVGQGYTF